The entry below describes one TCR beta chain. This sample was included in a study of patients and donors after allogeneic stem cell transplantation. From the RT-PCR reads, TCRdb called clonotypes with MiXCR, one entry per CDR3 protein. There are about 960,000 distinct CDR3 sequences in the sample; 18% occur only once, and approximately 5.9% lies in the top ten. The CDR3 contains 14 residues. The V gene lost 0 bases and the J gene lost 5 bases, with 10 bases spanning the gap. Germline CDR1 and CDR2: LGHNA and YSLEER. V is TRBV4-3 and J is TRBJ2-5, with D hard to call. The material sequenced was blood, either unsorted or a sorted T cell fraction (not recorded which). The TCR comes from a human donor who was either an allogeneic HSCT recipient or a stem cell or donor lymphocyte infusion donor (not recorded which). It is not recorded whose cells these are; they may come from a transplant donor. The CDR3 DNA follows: TGCGCCAGCAGCCAAGACTGGGGTTCGGAGACCCAGTACTTC. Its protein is CASSQDWGSETQYF.